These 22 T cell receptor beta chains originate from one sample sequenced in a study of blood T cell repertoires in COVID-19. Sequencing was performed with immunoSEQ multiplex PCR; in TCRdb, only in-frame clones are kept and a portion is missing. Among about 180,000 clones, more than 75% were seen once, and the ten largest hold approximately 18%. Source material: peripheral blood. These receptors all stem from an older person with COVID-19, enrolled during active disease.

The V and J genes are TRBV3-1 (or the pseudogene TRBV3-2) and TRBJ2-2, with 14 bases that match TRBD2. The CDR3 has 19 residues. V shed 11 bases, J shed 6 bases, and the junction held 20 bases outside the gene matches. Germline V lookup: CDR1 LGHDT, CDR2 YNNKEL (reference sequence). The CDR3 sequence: CAGRSGTSGSYRLAGELFF. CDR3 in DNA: TGTGCCGGCCGATCCGGGACTAGCGGGAGTTACCGTTTGGCCGGGGAGCTGTTTTTT.

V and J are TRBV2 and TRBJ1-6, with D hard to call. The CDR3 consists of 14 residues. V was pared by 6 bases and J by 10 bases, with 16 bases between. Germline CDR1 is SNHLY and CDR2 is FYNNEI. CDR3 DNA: TGTGCCAGCAGAGAAACCGACGGGTTCTCACCCCTCCACTTT. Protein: CASRETDGFSPLHF.

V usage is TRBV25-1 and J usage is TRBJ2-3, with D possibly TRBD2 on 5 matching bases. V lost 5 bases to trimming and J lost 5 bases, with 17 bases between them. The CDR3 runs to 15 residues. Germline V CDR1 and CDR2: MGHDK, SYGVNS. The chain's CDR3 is CASSLGLDFRDTQYF. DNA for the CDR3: TGTGCCAGCAGTCTCGGCCTGGACTTCCGAGATACGCAGTATTTT.

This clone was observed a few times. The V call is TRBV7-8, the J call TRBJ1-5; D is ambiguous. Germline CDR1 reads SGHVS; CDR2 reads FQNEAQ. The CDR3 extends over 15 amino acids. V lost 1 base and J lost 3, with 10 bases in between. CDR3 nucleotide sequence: TGTGCCAGCAGCTTAGTAACTAGGGACAATCAGCCCCAGCATTTT. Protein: CASSLVTRDNQPQHF.

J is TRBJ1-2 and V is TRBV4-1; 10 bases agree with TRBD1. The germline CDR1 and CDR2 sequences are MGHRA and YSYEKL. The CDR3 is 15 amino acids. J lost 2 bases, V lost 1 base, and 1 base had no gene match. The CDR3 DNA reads TGCGCCAGCAGCCAAGGACAGGGGGCGAACTATGGCTACACCTTC. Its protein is CASSQGQGANYGYTF.

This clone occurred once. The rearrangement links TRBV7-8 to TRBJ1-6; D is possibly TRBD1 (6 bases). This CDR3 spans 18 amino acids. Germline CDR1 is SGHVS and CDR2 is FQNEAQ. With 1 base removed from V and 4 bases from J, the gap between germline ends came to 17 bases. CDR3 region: CASSLVHGGFEYNSPLHF. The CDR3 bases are TGTGCCAGCAGCTTAGTACATGGGGGCTTCGAATATAATTCACCCCTCCACTTT.

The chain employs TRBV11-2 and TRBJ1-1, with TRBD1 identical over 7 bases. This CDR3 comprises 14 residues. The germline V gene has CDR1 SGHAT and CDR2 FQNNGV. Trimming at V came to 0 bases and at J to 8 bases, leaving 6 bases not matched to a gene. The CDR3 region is CASSLDYRGPEAFF. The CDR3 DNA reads TGTGCCAGCAGCTTAGACTACAGGGGTCCCGAAGCTTTCTTT.

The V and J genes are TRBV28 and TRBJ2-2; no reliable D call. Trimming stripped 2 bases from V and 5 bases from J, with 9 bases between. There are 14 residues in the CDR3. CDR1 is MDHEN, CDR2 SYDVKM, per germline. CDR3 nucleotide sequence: TGTGCCAGCAGTTTAAGTTCAGTGACCGGGGAGCTGTTTTTT. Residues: CASSLSSVTGELFF.

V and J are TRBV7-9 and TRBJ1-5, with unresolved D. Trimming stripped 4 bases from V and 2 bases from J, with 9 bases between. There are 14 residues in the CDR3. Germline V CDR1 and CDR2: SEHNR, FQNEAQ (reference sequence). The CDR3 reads CASSSELGNQPQHF. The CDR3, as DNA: TGTGCCAGCAGCTCGGAGTTGGGCAATCAGCCCCAGCATTTT.

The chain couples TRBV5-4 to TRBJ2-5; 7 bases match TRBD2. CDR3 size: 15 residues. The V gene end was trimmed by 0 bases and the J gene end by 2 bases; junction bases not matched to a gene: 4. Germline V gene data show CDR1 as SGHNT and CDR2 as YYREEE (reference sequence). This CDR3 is CASSLAASGQETQYF. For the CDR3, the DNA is TGTGCCAGCAGCTTGGCGGCTAGCGGACAAGAGACCCAGTACTTC.

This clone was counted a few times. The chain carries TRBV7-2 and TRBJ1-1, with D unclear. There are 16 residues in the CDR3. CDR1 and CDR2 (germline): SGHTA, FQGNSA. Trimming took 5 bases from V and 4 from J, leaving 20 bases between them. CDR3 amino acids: CASSDSLLGALTEAFF. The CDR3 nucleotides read TGTGCCAGCAGCGACTCACTCCTGGGAGCACTCACTGAAGCTTTCTTT.

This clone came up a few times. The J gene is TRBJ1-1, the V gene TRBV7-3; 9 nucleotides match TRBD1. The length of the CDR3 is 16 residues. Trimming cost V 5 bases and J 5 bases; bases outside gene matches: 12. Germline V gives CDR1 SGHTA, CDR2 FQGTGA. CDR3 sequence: CASSPKSGTGTTEAFF. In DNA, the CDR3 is TGTGCCAGCAGCCCCAAGTCCGGGACAGGGACAACTGAAGCTTTCTTT.

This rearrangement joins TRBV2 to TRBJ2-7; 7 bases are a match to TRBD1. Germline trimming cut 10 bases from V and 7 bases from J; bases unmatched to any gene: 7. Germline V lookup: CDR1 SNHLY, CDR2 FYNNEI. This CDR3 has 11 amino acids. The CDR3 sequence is CAKRTGYEQYF. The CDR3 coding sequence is TGTGCCAAAAGGACAGGATATGAGCAGTACTTC.

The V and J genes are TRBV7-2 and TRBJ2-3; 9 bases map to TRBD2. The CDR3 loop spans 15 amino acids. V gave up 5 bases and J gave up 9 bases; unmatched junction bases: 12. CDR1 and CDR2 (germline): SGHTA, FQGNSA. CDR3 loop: CASSQRSGAGGTQYF. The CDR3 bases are TGTGCCAGCAGCCAGAGGAGCGGGGCGGGAGGGACGCAGTATTTT.

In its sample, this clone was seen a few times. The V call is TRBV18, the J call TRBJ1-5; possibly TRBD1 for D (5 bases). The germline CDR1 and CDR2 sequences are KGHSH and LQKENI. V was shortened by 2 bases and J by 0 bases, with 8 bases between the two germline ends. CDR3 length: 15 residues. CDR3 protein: CASSPDSYSNQPQHF. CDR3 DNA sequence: TGTGCCAGCTCACCAGACAGCTATAGCAATCAGCCCCAGCATTTT.

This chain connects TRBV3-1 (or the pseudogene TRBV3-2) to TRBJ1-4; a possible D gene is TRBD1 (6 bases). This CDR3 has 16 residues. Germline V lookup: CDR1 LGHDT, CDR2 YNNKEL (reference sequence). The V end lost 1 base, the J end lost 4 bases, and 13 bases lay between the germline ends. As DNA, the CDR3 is TGTGCCAGCAGCCAAGGAGAGGACAGCGTTAATGAAAAACTGTTTTTT. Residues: CASSQGEDSVNEKLFF.

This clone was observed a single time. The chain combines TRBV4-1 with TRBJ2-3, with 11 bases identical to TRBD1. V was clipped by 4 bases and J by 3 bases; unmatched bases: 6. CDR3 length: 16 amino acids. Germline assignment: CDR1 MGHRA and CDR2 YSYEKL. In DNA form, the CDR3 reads TGCGCCAGCAGCCCCCGGACAGGGGGCCATACAGATACGCAGTATTTT. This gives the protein CASSPRTGGHTDTQYF.

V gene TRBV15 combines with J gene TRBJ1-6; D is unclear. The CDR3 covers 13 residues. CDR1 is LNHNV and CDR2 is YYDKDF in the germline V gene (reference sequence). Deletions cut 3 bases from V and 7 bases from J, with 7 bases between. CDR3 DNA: TGTGCCACCAGCAGCGGCGGGAATTCACCCCTCCACTTT. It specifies CATSSGGNSPLHF.

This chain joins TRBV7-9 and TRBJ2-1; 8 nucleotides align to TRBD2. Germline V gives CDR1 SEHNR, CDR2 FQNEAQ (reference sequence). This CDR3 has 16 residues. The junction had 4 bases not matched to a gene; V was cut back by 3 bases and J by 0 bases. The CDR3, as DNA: TGTGCCAGCAGCTTCCTCGGGGGGGTCTCCTACAATGAGCAGTTCTTC. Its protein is CASSFLGGVSYNEQFF.

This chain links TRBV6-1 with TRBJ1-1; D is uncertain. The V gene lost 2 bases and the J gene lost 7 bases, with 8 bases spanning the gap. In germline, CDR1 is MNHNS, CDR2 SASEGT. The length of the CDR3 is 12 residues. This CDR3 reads CASSERSGEAFF. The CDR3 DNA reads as TGTGCCAGCAGTGAACGGTCGGGTGAAGCTTTCTTT.

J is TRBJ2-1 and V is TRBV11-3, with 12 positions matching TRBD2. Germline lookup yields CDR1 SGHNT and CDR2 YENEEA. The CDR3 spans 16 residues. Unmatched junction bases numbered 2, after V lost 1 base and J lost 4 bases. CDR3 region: CASSLALAGGYNEQFF. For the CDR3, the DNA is TGTGCCAGCAGCTTAGCCCTAGCGGGAGGGTACAATGAGCAGTTCTTC.

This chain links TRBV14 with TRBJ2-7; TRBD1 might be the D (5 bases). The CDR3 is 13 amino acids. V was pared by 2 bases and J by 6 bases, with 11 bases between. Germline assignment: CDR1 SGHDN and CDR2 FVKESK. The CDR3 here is CASSQRIGVEQYF. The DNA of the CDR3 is TGTGCCAGCAGCCAAAGGATAGGGGTCGAGCAGTACTTC.